This T cell receptor (beta chain) is from a study of cytomegalovirus exposure and HLA in healthy donors. Study-level findings and limits: The authors later linked a missense DCLRE1C variant to TCR beta V- and J-gene trimming.

This cohort consisted of healthy bone marrow donors. For this clone: What it binds is unknown.

The CDR3 covers 14 residues. Germline V gives CDR1 SGHRS, CDR2 YFSETQ. Trimming left V 0 bases short and J 1 base short, with 7 bases between. Both 60 Vbeta primers and 13 Jbeta primers went into the PCR. Repertoires were generated with immunoSEQ multiplex PCR, while TCRdb's copy carries only in-frame clones and drops some. The record lists 60,000 to 100,000 clones, of which the ten most abundant hold approximately 4.6%. This receptor was taken from a man under 40 in good health and CMV-seronegative. The sample taken for sequencing was PBMCs. The chain recombines TRBV5-1 with TRBJ1-1; D gene unclear. DNA of the CDR3: TGCGCCAGCAGCTTGGGTAACAGGAACACTGAAGCTTTCTTT. As protein: CASSLGNRNTEAFF.